These 20 T cell receptor beta chains share one sample of origin, sequenced in a study of monozygotic twins with cystic fibrosis. Repertoires were generated with immunoSEQ multiplex PCR, while TCRdb's copy carries only in-frame clones and drops some. The sample includes about 36,000 clones, over 75% of them seen just once. Sequenced sample: blood. The source of these receptors is a girl aged 2 to 9 with cystic fibrosis.

The rearrangement joins TRBV19 to TRBJ1-2, with D possibly being TRBD1 (6 bases). The V gene's germline CDR1 is LNHDA and CDR2 SQIVND (reference sequence). The CDR3 is made up of 15 amino acids. V shed 1 base and J shed 4 bases, with 13 bases lying between them. The CDR3 DNA sequence: TGTGCCAGTAGTATAGGGGGGGGCGATCCCTATGGCTACACCTTC. It codes for CASSIGGGDPYGYTF.

The CDR3 bases are TGTGCCAGCTCACCACAGGGGGGAGCCTACGAGCAGTACTTC. Translating gives CASSPQGGAYEQYF. This chain joins TRBV18 and TRBJ2-7; D is possibly TRBD1 or TRBD2 (6 bases each). V shed 1 base and J shed 2 bases, with 9 bases lying between them. Germline loops: CDR1 KGHSH, CDR2 LQKENI. The CDR3 has 14 residues.

The J gene is TRBJ2-7, the V gene TRBV2, with D possibly being TRBD1 (6 bases). The CDR3 totals 12 residues. Germline V gene data show CDR1 as SNHLY and CDR2 as FYNNEI. V was clipped by 8 bases and J by 3 bases, with 11 bases between them. The CDR3 here is CASGGQIYEQYF. The CDR3 DNA follows: TGTGCCAGCGGCGGACAGATCTACGAGCAGTACTTC.

This clone has a handful of counts. The CDR3 nucleotides are TGCGCCAGCAGCTCGGACAGCTATGGCTACACCTTC. As protein: CASSSDSYGYTF. The V gene is TRBV5-1, the J gene TRBJ1-2, with D possibly matching TRBD1 (6 bases). The germline CDR1 and CDR2 sequences are SGHRS and YFSETQ. This CDR3 has 12 amino acids. Trimming took off 3 bases at V and 4 bases at J, with 7 bases between the two ends.

This chain connects TRBV27 to TRBJ2-5; no firm D call. The germline CDR1 and CDR2 sequences are MNHEY and SMNVEV (reference sequence). The CDR3 is 14 amino acids. Trimming shortened V by 6 bases and J by 3 bases, and 14 bases separated the two germline ends. The CDR3 coding sequence is TGTGCCAGCAGCCGGAGTTGGGTCGAAGAGACCCAGTACTTC. Amino acids: CASSRSWVEETQYF.

The DNA of the CDR3 is TGTGCCAGTAGTATGTACAAAGGGGAAGCTTTCTTT. Amino acids: CASSMYKGEAFF. The chain carries TRBV19 and TRBJ1-1; D is ambiguous. CDR1 is LNHDA and CDR2 is SQIVND in the germline V gene (reference sequence). The CDR3 extends over 12 amino acids. Trimming took off 3 bases at V and 8 bases at J, with 10 bases between the two ends.

The V and J genes are TRBV6-6 and TRBJ1-5; 7 bases line up with TRBD1. From germline, CDR1 is MNHNY and CDR2 SVGAGI (reference sequence). This CDR3 has 15 amino acids. V lost 0 bases, J lost 12 bases, and 11 bases stayed unmatched. CDR3 loop: CASSYSGTAGEVQHF. CDR3 nucleotide sequence: TGTGCCAGCAGTTACTCCGGGACAGCCGGAGAGGTCCAGCATTTT.

This clone occurred once. The CDR3 spells CASSLGRIGYTF. The CDR3 coding sequence is TGTGCCAGCAGCTTGGGCCGGATTGGCTACACCTTC. The chain recombines TRBV5-6 with TRBJ1-2; D gene ambiguous. CDR1 and CDR2 (germline): SGHDT, YYEEEE. The CDR3 is 12 residues long. Trimming took off 0 bases at V and 7 bases at J, with 7 bases between the two ends.

This CDR3 is CAWSGRTDGNTIYF. The CDR3 nucleotides read TGTGCCTGGAGTGGCCGGACAGACGGAAACACCATATATTTT. The chain employs TRBV30 and TRBJ1-3; possible D gene TRBD1, 6 bases. Germline V gene sequence: CDR1 GTSNPN, CDR2 SVGIG (reference sequence). CDR3 length: 14 amino acids. Deletions cut 1 base from V and 4 bases from J, with 11 bases between.

The J gene is TRBJ2-3, the V gene TRBV25-1, with 9 bases lining up with TRBD2. Germline V CDR1 and CDR2: MGHDK, SYGVNS. V was clipped by 5 bases and J by 0 bases; unmatched bases: 6. The CDR3 consists of 16 residues. This CDR3 reads CASSPLTSGSTDTQYF. In nucleotides, the CDR3 is TGTGCCAGCAGTCCCCTGACTAGCGGAAGCACAGATACGCAGTATTTT.

V usage is TRBV4-3 and J usage is TRBJ2-7; D assignment may be TRBD1 or TRBD2 (5 bases each). The germline V gene encodes CDR1 LGHNA and CDR2 YSLEER. V was clipped by 0 bases and J by 4 bases, with 19 bases between them. There are 17 residues in the CDR3. The DNA of the CDR3 is TGCGCCAGCAGCCAAGATGTTGTGCGCCCGAGGGGTTACGAGCAGTACTTC. Translating it yields CASSQDVVRPRGYEQYF.

CDR3 amino acids: CASSLDRNYGYTF. CDR3 in DNA: TGCGCCAGCAGCTTGGACCGTAACTATGGCTACACCTTC. V usage is TRBV5-1 and J usage is TRBJ1-2; D remains ambiguous. The CDR3 runs 13 residues. Looked up from germline, CDR1 is SGHRS and CDR2 is YFSETQ. Trimming removed 0 bases at V and 1 base at J, with 4 bases between.

The chain has TRBV7-2 and TRBJ1-1; 8 positions match TRBD1. Germline-derived CDR1 and CDR2 are SGHTA and FQGNSA. CDR3 length equals 17 residues. Unmatched junction bases numbered 12, after V lost 1 base and J lost 5 bases. The CDR3 region has the DNA TGTGCCAGCAGCTTAGTGGCAGGGGGCGGTTTTAGGACTGAAGCTTTCTTT. Amino acid sequence: CASSLVAGGGFRTEAFF.

The chain links TRBV6-5 to TRBJ1-1; D may be TRBD1 (6 bases). The V and J ends lost 0 bases and 0 bases respectively, with 11 bases between them. The length of the CDR3 is 16 residues. Germline CDR1 and CDR2: MNHEY and SVGAGI. The CDR3 region is CASSYSQGTLNTEAFF. CDR3 nucleotide sequence: TGTGCCAGCAGTTACTCGCAGGGGACCTTGAACACTGAAGCTTTCTTT.

The chain couples TRBV6-6 to TRBJ2-1, with TRBD1 identical over 8 bases. The CDR3 sequence is 16 residues long. The V gene's germline CDR1 is MNHNY and CDR2 SVGAGI (reference sequence). Losses at the gene ends were 2 bases for V and 8 bases for J; bases not matched to a gene: 11. The CDR3 region has the DNA TGTGCCAGCAGTTACCGCGGGACAGGTATCTCGCATGAGCAGTTCTTC. Translating gives CASSYRGTGISHEQFF.

The sample holds a few counts of this clone. This sequence joins TRBV6-5 and TRBJ2-7; 7 bases match TRBD1. The CDR3 is 14 residues long. V shed 2 bases, J shed 3 bases, and the junction held 4 bases outside the gene matches. CDR1 MNHEY and CDR2 SVGAGI come from the germline V gene. The chain's CDR3 is CASSYANRGYEQYF. CDR3 bases: TGTGCCAGCAGTTACGCTAACAGGGGCTACGAGCAGTACTTC.

The chain joins TRBV7-7 to TRBJ2-3; D remains unclear. The V and J ends lost 3 bases and 1 base respectively, with 11 bases between them. This CDR3 has 15 residues. Germline V gives CDR1 SSHAT, CDR2 FNYEAQ (reference sequence). The CDR3 reads CASSFTESRTDTQYF. CDR3 bases: TGTGCCAGCAGCTTCACGGAGTCCCGCACAGATACGCAGTATTTT.

This chain connects TRBV4-1 to TRBJ1-6, with D possibly TRBD1 on 6 matching bases. The CDR3 runs to 17 residues. Germline V CDR1 and CDR2: MGHRA, YSYEKL. V was cut by 2 bases and J by 2 bases, with 13 bases left in between. The CDR3 loop is CASSQPDRSPYNSPLHF. The CDR3 region has the DNA TGCGCCAGCAGCCAACCCGACAGGTCCCCCTATAATTCACCCCTCCACTTT.

J is TRBJ2-2 and V is TRBV4-2, with D tentatively TRBD1 (6 bases). Germline V lookup: CDR1 LGHNA, CDR2 YNFKEQ. This CDR3 contains 15 residues. Trimming left V 3 bases short and J 3 bases short, with 11 bases between. The CDR3 DNA follows: TGTGCCAGCAGCCAGACGGACAGTTACACCGGGGAGCTGTTTTTT. Translating gives CASSQTDSYTGELFF.

The chain combines TRBV4-1 with TRBJ1-1; tentatively, D is TRBD1 (5 bases). The CDR3 runs to 14 residues. Germline CDR1 and CDR2: MGHRA and YSYEKL. V shed 4 bases and J shed 0 bases, with 9 bases lying between them. The CDR3 is CASSPTDMNTEAFF. The CDR3 DNA reads as TGCGCCAGCAGCCCGACAGACATGAACACTGAAGCTTTCTTT.